These T cell receptor beta chains were read from a single sample in a study of OX40 agonist ivuxolimab in advanced cancers. Generated by immunoSEQ multiplex PCR, the TCRdb table keeps only in-frame clones and is missing some. The table lists some 73,000 clones, about 90% of them singletons. The source material was CD4+ or CD8+ T cells sorted from blood, sampled in a trial of the OX40 agonist ivuxolimab. The receptors derive from an adult with an advanced solid tumor such as melanoma, head and neck, liver or kidney cancer. Both conserved end residues are part of each CDR3. Fields, in order: V gene, J gene, D gene, clone size, CDR3 DNA, CDR3 protein. D genes are given only for firm matches. Only some rows state a clone size, as once, few, many or a class for expanded clones.

v_call: TRBV13
j_call: TRBJ1-2
d_call: TRBD1
clone_size: NA
cdr3_nt: TGTGCCAGCAGCCCCTCGGGACAGAACTATGGCTACACCTTC
cdr3_aa: CASSPSGQNYGYTF

v_call: TRBV2
j_call: TRBJ2-7
d_call: NA
clone_size: NA
cdr3_nt: TGTGCCAGGGGCCGGGAGAGCTACGAGCAGTACTTC
cdr3_aa: CARGRESYEQYF

v_call: TRBV5-1
j_call: TRBJ1-1
d_call: TRBD1
clone_size: NA
cdr3_nt: TGCGCCAGCAGCTTGGTACAGGGGGGTGAAGCTTTCTTT
cdr3_aa: CASSLVQGGEAFF

v_call: TRBV9
j_call: TRBJ2-5
d_call: NA
clone_size: NA
cdr3_nt: TGTGCCAGCAGCGTAGCTGGGGGAGAGACCCAGTACTTC
cdr3_aa: CASSVAGGETQYF

v_call: TRBV5-8
j_call: TRBJ1-5
d_call: NA
clone_size: NA
cdr3_nt: TGTGCCAGCAGCTTGGGTCTCAATCAGCCCCAGCATTTT
cdr3_aa: CASSLGLNQPQHF

v_call: TRBV28
j_call: TRBJ2-1
d_call: NA
clone_size: NA
cdr3_nt: TGTGCCAGCAGTGAGCAGGGGAACTCCTACAATGAGCAGTTCTTC
cdr3_aa: CASSEQGNSYNEQFF

v_call: TRBV7-8
j_call: TRBJ2-2
d_call: TRBD1
clone_size: NA
cdr3_nt: TGTGCCAGCAGCTTAGCCGAAGACAGGGTGAACACCGGGGAGCTGTTTTTT
cdr3_aa: CASSLAEDRVNTGELFF

v_call: TRBV6-5
j_call: TRBJ2-2
d_call: NA
clone_size: NA
cdr3_nt: TGTGCCAGCAGCGCGAACACCGGGGAGCTGTTTTTT
cdr3_aa: CASSANTGELFF

v_call: TRBV29-1
j_call: TRBJ2-1
d_call: NA
clone_size: NA
cdr3_nt: TGCAGCGTTACAGGGACTCGGTACAATGAGCAGTTCTTC
cdr3_aa: CSVTGTRYNEQFF

v_call: TRBV5-6
j_call: TRBJ1-6
d_call: TRBD1
clone_size: NA
cdr3_nt: TGTGCCAGCAGCTTGACCCGGGCAGGGGGCTATGAGAATTCACCCCTCCACTTT
cdr3_aa: CASSLTRAGGYENSPLHF

v_call: TRBV5-8
j_call: TRBJ2-7
d_call: NA
clone_size: NA
cdr3_nt: TGTGCCAGCAGCTTTGGTTACGAGCAGTACTTC
cdr3_aa: CASSFGYEQYF

v_call: TRBV9
j_call: TRBJ1-2
d_call: NA
clone_size: NA
cdr3_nt: TGTGCCAGCAGCGCAGGAGTCTATGGCTACACCTTC
cdr3_aa: CASSAGVYGYTF

v_call: TRBV5-4
j_call: TRBJ2-7
d_call: TRBD1
clone_size: NA
cdr3_nt: TGTGCCAGCAGCTGGGGACAGGGCTACGAGCAGTACTTC
cdr3_aa: CASSWGQGYEQYF

v_call: TRBV28
j_call: TRBJ2-1
d_call: TRBD2
clone_size: NA
cdr3_nt: TGTGCCAGCAGCAGTAGCGGGAGGGCCTACCCACGGGCCTACAATGAGCAGTTCTTC
cdr3_aa: CASSSSGRAYPRAYNEQFF

v_call: TRBV7-3
j_call: TRBJ2-1
d_call: TRBD2
clone_size: NA
cdr3_nt: TGTGCCAGCAGCTTATCCCTAGCGGGGAATGAGCAGTTCTTC
cdr3_aa: CASSLSLAGNEQFF

v_call: TRBV27
j_call: TRBJ2-5
d_call: TRBD2
clone_size: NA
cdr3_nt: TGTGCCAGCAGTCCTGGACTAGCGGGAGGGATAGAGACCCAGTACTTC
cdr3_aa: CASSPGLAGGIETQYF

v_call: TRBV30
j_call: TRBJ2-7
d_call: NA
clone_size: NA
cdr3_nt: TGTGCCTGGAGTGTAGACAGTAGGTACGAGCAGTACTTC
cdr3_aa: CAWSVDSRYEQYF

v_call: TRBV10-3
j_call: TRBJ1-1
d_call: NA
clone_size: NA
cdr3_nt: TGTGCCATCAGTGACAGGGTTTGGGACACTGAAGCTTTCTTT
cdr3_aa: CAISDRVWDTEAFF

v_call: TRBV7-3
j_call: TRBJ2-7
d_call: NA
clone_size: NA
cdr3_nt: TGTGCCAGCAGCCCCGTTGGGGGGGCCGAGCAGTACTTC
cdr3_aa: CASSPVGGAEQYF

v_call: TRBV6-5
j_call: TRBJ1-1
d_call: NA
clone_size: NA
cdr3_nt: TGTGCCAGCAGCCCGTGGGAGGGGAACACTGAAGCTTTCTTT
cdr3_aa: CASSPWEGNTEAFF

v_call: TRBV5-1
j_call: TRBJ1-1
d_call: NA
clone_size: NA
cdr3_nt: TGCGCCAGCAGCTTGATTCCAGGCAACACTGAAGCTTTCTTT
cdr3_aa: CASSLIPGNTEAFF

v_call: TRBV5-1
j_call: TRBJ1-1
d_call: NA
clone_size: NA
cdr3_nt: TGCGCCAGCAGCTTAGGGCCGGGTTGGGCCACTGAAGCTTTCTTT
cdr3_aa: CASSLGPGWATEAFF

v_call: TRBV28
j_call: TRBJ2-7
d_call: TRBD2
clone_size: NA
cdr3_nt: TGTGCCAGCAGTTCCCCCGGGACTAGCGGACTATACGAGCAGTACTTC
cdr3_aa: CASSSPGTSGLYEQYF

v_call: TRBV7-8
j_call: TRBJ2-7
d_call: TRBD1
clone_size: once
cdr3_nt: TGTGCCAGCAGCCTGGGACAGGGGCCCGGAGAGCAGTACTTC
cdr3_aa: CASSLGQGPGEQYF

v_call: TRBV7-9
j_call: TRBJ2-7
d_call: NA
clone_size: NA
cdr3_nt: TGTGCCAGCAGCTCCACCTACGAGCAGTACTTC
cdr3_aa: CASSSTYEQYF

v_call: TRBV6-5
j_call: TRBJ1-6
d_call: NA
clone_size: NA
cdr3_nt: TGTGCCAGCAGTAACCCAGAGGGGACGAATTCACCCCTCCACTTT
cdr3_aa: CASSNPEGTNSPLHF

v_call: TRBV6-5
j_call: TRBJ1-1
d_call: NA
clone_size: NA
cdr3_nt: TGTGCCAGCAGTTACGCCCCTTCGGTAGGGACTGAAGCTTTCTTT
cdr3_aa: CASSYAPSVGTEAFF

v_call: TRBV5-1
j_call: TRBJ2-7
d_call: NA
clone_size: NA
cdr3_nt: TGCGCCAGCAGCGAAGACAGAAGCTCCTACGAGCAGTACTTC
cdr3_aa: CASSEDRSSYEQYF

v_call: TRBV27
j_call: TRBJ2-3
d_call: NA
clone_size: NA
cdr3_nt: TGTGCCAGCAGTTTTGGGAGCCGCCGGGATACGCAGTATTTT
cdr3_aa: CASSFGSRRDTQYF

v_call: TRBV5-1
j_call: TRBJ2-7
d_call: NA
clone_size: NA
cdr3_nt: TGCGCCAGCAGCTTGGGGTCTAACGAGCAGTACTTC
cdr3_aa: CASSLGSNEQYF

v_call: TRBV7-9
j_call: TRBJ2-7
d_call: NA
clone_size: NA
cdr3_nt: TGTGCCAGCAGCTTAGGTCAGGGAAGGTTCAACGAGCAGTACTTC
cdr3_aa: CASSLGQGRFNEQYF

v_call: TRBV6-1
j_call: TRBJ2-2
d_call: NA
clone_size: NA
cdr3_nt: TGTGCCAGCAGTGGTGATGGCGGGGAGCTGTTTTTT
cdr3_aa: CASSGDGGELFF